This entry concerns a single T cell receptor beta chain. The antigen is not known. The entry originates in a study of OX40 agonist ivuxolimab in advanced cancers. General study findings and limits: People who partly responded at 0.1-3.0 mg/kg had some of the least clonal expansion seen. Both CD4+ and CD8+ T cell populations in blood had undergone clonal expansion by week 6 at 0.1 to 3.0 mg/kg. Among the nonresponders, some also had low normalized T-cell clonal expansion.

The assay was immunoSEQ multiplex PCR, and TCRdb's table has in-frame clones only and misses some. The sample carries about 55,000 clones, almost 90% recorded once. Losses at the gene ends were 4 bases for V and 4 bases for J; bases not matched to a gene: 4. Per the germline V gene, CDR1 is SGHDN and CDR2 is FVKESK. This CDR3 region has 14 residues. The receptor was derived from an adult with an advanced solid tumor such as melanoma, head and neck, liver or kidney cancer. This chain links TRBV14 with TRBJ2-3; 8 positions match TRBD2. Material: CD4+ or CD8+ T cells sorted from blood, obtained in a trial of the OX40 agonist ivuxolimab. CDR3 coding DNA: TGTGCCAGCAGCCCTCGGACTAGCCCAGATACGCAGTATTTT. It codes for CASSPRTSPDTQYF.